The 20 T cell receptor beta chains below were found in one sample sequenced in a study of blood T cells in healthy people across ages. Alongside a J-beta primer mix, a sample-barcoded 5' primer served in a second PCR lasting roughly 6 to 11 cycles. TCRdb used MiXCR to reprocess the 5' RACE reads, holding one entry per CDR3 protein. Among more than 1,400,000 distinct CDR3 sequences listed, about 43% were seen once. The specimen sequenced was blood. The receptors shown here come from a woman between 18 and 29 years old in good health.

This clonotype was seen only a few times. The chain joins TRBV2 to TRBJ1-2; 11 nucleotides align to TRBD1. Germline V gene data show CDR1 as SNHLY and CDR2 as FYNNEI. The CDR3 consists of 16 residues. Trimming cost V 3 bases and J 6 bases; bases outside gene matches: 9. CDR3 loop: CASSDRTGGSLDGYTF. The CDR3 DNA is TGTGCCAGCAGTGACCGGACAGGGGGCTCCCTTGATGGCTACACCTTC.

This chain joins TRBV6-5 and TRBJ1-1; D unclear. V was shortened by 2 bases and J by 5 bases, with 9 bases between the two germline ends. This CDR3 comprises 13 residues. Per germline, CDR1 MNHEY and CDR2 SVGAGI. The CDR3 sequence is CASSYGQLTEAFF. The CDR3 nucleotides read TGTGCCAGCAGTTACGGCCAGTTGACTGAAGCTTTCTTT.

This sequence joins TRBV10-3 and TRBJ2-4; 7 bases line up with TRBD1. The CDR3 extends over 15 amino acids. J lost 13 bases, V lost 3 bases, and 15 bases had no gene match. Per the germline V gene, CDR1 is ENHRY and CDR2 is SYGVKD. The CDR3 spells CAISEGGRATAEQYF. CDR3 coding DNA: TGTGCCATCAGTGAAGGGGGCAGGGCAACGGCAGAGCAGTACTTC.

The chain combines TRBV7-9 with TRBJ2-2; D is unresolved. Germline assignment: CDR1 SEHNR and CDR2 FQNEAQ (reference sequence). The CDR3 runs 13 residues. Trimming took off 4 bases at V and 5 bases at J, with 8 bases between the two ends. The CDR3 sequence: CASSSTETGELFF. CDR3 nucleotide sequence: TGTGCCAGCAGCTCGACTGAGACCGGGGAGCTGTTTTTT.

In DNA, the CDR3 is TGTGCCAGCAGTGTATTAACCCCGGACAGGGTGGACTATGGCTACACCTTC. Amino acid sequence: CASSVLTPDRVDYGYTF. The rearrangement links TRBV6-1 to TRBJ1-2, with 8 bases lining up with TRBD1. The CDR3 has 17 residues. Per the germline V gene, CDR1 is MNHNS and CDR2 is SASEGT. V dropped 4 bases and J dropped 3; count of bases not matched to a gene: 13.

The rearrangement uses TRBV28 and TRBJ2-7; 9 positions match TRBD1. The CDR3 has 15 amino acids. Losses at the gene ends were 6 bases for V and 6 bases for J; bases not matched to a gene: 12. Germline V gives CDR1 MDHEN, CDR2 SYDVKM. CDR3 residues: CASRAGTGKIFEQYF. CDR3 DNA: TGTGCCAGCAGGGCCGGGACAGGGAAGATCTTCGAGCAGTACTTC.

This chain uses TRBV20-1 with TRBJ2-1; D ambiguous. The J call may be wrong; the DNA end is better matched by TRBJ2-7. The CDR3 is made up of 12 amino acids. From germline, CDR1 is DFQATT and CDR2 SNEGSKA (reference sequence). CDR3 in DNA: TGCAGTGTTACAACCTCCTACAATGAGCAGTACTTC. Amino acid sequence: CSVTTSYNEQYF.

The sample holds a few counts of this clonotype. The chain's CDR3 is CASSLTLTGTYNEQFF. The DNA for the CDR3 is TGCGCCAGCAGCTTGACCCTGACAGGGACCTACAATGAGCAGTTCTTC. The chain links TRBV5-1 to TRBJ2-1; 7 nucleotides agree with TRBD1. J gave up 2 bases and V 1 base, and 6 bases lay outside the gene matches. Looked up from germline, CDR1 is SGHRS and CDR2 is YFSETQ. The CDR3 runs to 16 residues.

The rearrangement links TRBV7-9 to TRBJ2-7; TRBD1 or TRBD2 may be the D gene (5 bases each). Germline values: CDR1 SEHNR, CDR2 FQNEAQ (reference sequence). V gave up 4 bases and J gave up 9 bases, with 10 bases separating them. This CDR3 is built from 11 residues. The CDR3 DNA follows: TGTGCCAGCAGCTCAAGTGGGGGGCAGTACTTC. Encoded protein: CASSSSGGQYF.

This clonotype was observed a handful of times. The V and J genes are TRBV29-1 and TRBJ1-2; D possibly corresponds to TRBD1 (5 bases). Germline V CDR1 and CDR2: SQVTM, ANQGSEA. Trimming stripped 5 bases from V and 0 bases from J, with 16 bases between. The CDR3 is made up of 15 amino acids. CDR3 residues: CSVTFRGEANYGYTF. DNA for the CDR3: TGCAGCGTTACGTTCCGGGGCGAAGCTAACTATGGCTACACCTTC. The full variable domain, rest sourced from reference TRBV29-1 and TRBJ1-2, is SAVISQKPSRDICQRGTSLTIQCQVDSQVTMMFWYRQQPGQSLTLIATANQGSEATYESGFVIDKFPISRPNLTFSTLTVSNMSPEDSSIYLCSVTFRGEANYGYTFGSGTRLTVV.

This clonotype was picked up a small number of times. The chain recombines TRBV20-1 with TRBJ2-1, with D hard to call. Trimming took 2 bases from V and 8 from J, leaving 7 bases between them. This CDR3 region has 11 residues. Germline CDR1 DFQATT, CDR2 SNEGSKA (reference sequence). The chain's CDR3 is CSARLRDEQFF. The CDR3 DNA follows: TGCAGTGCTAGACTAAGGGATGAGCAGTTCTTC.

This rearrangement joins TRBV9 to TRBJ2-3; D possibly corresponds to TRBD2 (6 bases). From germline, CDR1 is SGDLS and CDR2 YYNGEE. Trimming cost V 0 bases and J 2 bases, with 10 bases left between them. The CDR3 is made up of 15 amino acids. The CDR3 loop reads CASSVGPGVTDTQYF. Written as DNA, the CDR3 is TGTGCCAGCAGCGTAGGTCCGGGGGTCACAGATACGCAGTATTTT.

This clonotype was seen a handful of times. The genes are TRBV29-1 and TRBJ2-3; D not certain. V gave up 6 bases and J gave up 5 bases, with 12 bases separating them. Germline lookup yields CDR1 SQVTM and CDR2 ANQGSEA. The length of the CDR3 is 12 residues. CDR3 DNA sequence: TGCAGCGTGCTCAGCGTCGGAGATACGCAGTATTTT. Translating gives CSVLSVGDTQYF.

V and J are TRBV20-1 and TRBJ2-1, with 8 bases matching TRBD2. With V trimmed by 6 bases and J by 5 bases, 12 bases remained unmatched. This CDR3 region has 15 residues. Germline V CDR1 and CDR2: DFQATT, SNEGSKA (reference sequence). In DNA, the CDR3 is TGCAGTGCACGGGAGGGAGGCCCCTTTGACAATGAGCAGTTCTTC. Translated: CSAREGGPFDNEQFF.

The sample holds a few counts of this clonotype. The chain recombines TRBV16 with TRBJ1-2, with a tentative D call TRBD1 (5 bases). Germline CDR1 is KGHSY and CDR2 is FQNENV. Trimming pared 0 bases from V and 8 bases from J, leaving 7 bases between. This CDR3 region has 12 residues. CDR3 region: CASSQSNRGYTF. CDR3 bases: TGTGCCAGCAGCCAATCGAACAGGGGCTACACCTTC.

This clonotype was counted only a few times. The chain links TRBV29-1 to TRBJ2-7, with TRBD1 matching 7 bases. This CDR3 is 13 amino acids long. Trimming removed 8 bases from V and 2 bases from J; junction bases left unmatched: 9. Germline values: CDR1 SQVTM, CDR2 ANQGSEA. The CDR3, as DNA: TGCAGCTTTCGACAGGGCCCAACCTACGAGCAGTACTTC. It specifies CSFRQGPTYEQYF.

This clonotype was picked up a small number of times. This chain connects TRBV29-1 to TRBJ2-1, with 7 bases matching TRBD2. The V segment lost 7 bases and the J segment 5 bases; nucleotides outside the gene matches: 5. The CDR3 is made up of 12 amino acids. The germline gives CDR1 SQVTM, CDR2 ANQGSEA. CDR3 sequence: CSAPTSNNEQFF. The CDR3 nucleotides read TGCAGCGCCCCGACTAGCAACAATGAGCAGTTCTTC.

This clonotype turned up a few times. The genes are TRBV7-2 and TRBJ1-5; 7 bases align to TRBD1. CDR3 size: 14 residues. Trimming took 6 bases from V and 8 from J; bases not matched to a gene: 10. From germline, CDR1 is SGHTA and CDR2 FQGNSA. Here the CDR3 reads CASRIQGPGKPQHF. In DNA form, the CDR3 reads TGTGCCAGCAGGATACAGGGGCCCGGGAAGCCCCAGCATTTT.

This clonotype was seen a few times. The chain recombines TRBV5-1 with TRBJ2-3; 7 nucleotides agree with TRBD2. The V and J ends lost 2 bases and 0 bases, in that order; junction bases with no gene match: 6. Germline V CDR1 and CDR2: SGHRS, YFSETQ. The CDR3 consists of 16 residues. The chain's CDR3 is CASSFRGGSSTDTQYF. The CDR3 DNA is TGCGCCAGCAGCTTCCGCGGGGGATCGAGCACAGATACGCAGTATTTT.

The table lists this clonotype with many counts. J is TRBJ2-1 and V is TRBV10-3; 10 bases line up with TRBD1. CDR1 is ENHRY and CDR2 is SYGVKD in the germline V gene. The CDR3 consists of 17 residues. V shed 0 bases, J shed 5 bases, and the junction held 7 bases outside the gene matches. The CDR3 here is CAISESLGTGEDNEQFF. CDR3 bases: TGTGCCATCAGTGAGTCTCTTGGGACAGGGGAGGACAATGAGCAGTTCTTC.